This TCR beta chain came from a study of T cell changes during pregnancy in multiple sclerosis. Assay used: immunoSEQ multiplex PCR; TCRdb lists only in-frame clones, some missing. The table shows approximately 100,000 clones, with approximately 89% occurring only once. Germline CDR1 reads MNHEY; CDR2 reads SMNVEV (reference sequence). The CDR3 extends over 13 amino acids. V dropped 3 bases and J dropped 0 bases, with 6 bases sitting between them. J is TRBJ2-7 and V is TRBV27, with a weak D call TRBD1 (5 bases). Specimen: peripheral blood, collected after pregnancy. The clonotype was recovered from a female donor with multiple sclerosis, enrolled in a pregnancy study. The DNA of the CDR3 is TGTGCCAGCAGTTTCAGGGCCTCCTACGAGCAGTACTTC. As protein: CASSFRASYEQYF.